This T cell receptor (beta chain) was sequenced during a study of CD8 T cells in Susac syndrome. Concerning this clonotype itself: Its antigen remains unidentified.

Sequencing of TCR beta was performed on blood CD8+ and CD4+ T cells. The authors reverse transcribed 0.5 to 1 ug RNA with random hexamers. Coverage of TCR beta CDR3 amplification by immunoSEQ multiplex PCR extended to 54 Vbeta and 13 Jbeta. Each CDR3 protein is one row after TCRdb ran MiXCR on the immunoSEQ multiplex PCR reads. This sample has 250,000 or so distinct CDR3 sequences, with roughly 93% found just once. This CDR3 spans 14 amino acids. V shed 3 bases and J 6 bases; nucleotides not matched to a gene: 5. CDR1 is LGHDT and CDR2 is YNNKEL in the germline V gene (reference sequence). Whole-study findings and limits: The number of individuals included in the study's TCR sequencing and HLA analysis was acknowledged as relatively small.

The sample was CD4+ T cells from PBMCs. The gene calls are TRBV3-1 and TRBJ2-7, with TRBD1 matching over 10 bases. This TCR was sampled from a human donor with multiple sclerosis. The CDR3 sequence is CASSQRDRGSEQYF. The CDR3 DNA follows: TGTGCCAGCAGCCAGCGGGACAGGGGCTCCGAGCAGTACTTC.